This T cell receptor beta chain was recovered during a study of blood T cell repertoires in COVID-19 (dated by TCRdb to the early 2020s). Study-wide context: Samples covering the acute and convalescent phases of COVID-19 were provided by collaborators in the United States, Italy and Spain. The prospective study material was composed of cDNA or gDNA derived from T cells, B-cell-depleted T cells, or PBMCs. Deeply sampled blood TCRbeta repertoires from subjects exposed to, actively infected with, or recovered from COVID-19 were included in the dataset. The repertoires were released in a freely available public database meant as a resource for research on the immune response to SARS-CoV-2. Samples were obtained from the ongoing ImmuneRACE study (first 160 participants) and from 1,254 subjects provided by 6 global collaborators. Nearly every sample came with metadata listing a de-identified subject ID, COVID-19 status, age in years and sex. Where HLA class I and class II types were available, the types were taken from metadata supplied by the sample provider, not from assay-based typing.

Cut back by 5 bases and 6 bases, the V and J ends lie 11 bases apart. From a lookup of the germline V gene, CDR1 and CDR2 are SGDLS and YYNGEE. The cysteine opens and the phenylalanine closes a CDR3 of 12 amino acids. CDR3 DNA is the only sequence kept; it has 36 bases, read in frame from the first base. Findings and caveats that apply to the study as a whole: Clinical and demographic metadata were provided uncurated, with the amount varying by source and participant.

With respect to this clone: The antigen it binds to is not known. One base away there is no much larger clone; base qualities are not given.

TCRbeta CDR3 regions were amplified from genomic DNA using the immunoSEQ Assay, a bias-controlled multiplex PCR. The original methods were these. The number of nucleated cells in each sample was estimated from the amplification of reference gene primers within the assay. To quantify the absolute abundance of each unique TCRbeta CDR3 rearrangement, sequence reads were collapsed and filtered. For each sample, productive Simpson clonality was calculated as the square root of Simpson's diversity index over productive rearrangements. TCRdb took this table from immuneACCESS and kept in-frame rearrangements with V and J called. Such tables lack part of the clones; where checked against another copy, unresolved V genes explain under half of the gap, and the rest is unexplained. The V and J calls and clone size come from that table; D and trimming were worked out from the DNA. The sample table contains approximately 170,000 clones; only one count was recorded for about 86% of them. The ten largest clones capture roughly 3.7% of the sample.

Whole blood was collected in K2EDTA tubes by collaborating institutions according to the institutions' own protocols. Collaborator samples were shipped for TCRbeta analysis as frozen whole blood, isolated PBMCs, or DNA extracted from either sample type. The TCR sequence derives from a man in his late teens or twenties with active or convalescent COVID-19. Material for sequencing was peripheral blood. This receptor chain uses TRBV9 and TRBJ1-2; a weak D assignment points to TRBD1 (5 bases agree). This receptor carries the CDR3 CASRRRGDGYTF. The nucleotides are TGTGCCAGCAGGAGGCGGGGGGATGGCTACACCTTC.